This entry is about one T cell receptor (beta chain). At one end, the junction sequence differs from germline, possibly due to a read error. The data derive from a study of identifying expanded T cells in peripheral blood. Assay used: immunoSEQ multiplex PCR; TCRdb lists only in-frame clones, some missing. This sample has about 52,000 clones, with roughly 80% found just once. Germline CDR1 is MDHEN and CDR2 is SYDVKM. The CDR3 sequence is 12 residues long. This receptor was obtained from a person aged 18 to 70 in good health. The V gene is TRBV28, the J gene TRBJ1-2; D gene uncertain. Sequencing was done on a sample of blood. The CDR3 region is CASSPPNRLRDF. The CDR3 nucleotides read TGTGCCAGCAGTCCGCCAAACCGTCTACGGGACTTC.